This T cell receptor beta chain was captured by sequencing in a study of T cells in Graves' hyperthyroidism and ophthalmopathy. The V end was cut by 2 bases, the J end by 4 bases, with 18 bases between. There are 15 residues in the CDR3. Germline-derived CDR1 and CDR2 are DFQATT and SNEGSKA (reference sequence). What was amplified from RNA transcripts were TCR beta CDR3 regions. The HTBI primer set served for first-round RT-PCR of the TCR CDR3. Via MiXCR, TCRdb re-called the multiplex PCR reads, giving one row per CDR3 protein. This table holds 640,000 or so distinct CDR3 sequences, 14% to 15% found once. This clonotype was found many times.

Sequencing was performed on blood. The chain joins TRBV20-1 to TRBJ2-7; possible D gene TRBD1, 6 bases. The receptor was derived from a middle-aged woman with Graves' ophthalmopathy. The CDR3 region is CSARPRGSTRYEQYF. The CDR3 DNA reads as TGCAGTGCTAGACCGAGGGGGAGTACTAGGTACGAGCAGTACTTC.